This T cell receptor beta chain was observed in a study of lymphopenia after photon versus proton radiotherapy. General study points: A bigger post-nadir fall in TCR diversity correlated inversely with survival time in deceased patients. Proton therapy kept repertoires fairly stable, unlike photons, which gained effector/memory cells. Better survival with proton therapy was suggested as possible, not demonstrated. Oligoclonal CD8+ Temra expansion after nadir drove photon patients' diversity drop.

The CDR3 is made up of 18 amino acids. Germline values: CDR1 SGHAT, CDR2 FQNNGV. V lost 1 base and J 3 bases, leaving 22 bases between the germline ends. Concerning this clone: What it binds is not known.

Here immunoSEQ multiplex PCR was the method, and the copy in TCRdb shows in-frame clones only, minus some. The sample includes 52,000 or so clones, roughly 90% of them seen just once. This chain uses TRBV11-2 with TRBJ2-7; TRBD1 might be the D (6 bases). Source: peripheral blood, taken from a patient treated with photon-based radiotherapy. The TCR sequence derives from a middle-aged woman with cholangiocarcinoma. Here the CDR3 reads CASSLVIQGTPNYYEQYF. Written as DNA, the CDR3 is TGTGCCAGCAGCTTAGTTATACAGGGCACTCCCAATTACTACGAGCAGTACTTC. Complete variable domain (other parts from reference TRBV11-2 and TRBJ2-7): EAGVAQSPRYKIIEKRQSVAFWCNPISGHATLYWYQQILGQGPKLLIQFQNNGVVDDSQLPKDRFSAERLKGVDSTLKIQPAKLEDSAVYLCASSLVIQGTPNYYEQYFGPGTRLTVT.